This TCR beta chain was recovered during a study of beta chain features in type 1 diabetes. The CDR3 spans 15 residues. Germline CDR1 is MNHNS and CDR2 is SASEGT. Trimming stripped 8 bases from V and 5 bases from J, with 22 bases between. Every isolated RNA sample was fully reverse transcribed, so sequencing captured expressed TCRB transcripts. TCRdb keeps only in-frame clones here, not all; method: immunoSEQ multiplex PCR. The sample gives about 230,000 clones, 9.6% of which show up once; approximately 0.03% is in the top ten. The sample was naive CD4+ T cells from blood. The V call is TRBV6-1, the J call TRBJ2-7, with D perhaps TRBD2 (6 bases). This sequence was found in a woman between 18 and 29 years old in good health. The DNA for the CDR3 is TGTGCCAGCGCAGGCGGTCGGGGGATTAGGAACGAGCAGTACTTC. Translated: CASAGGRGIRNEQYF.